This T cell receptor (beta chain) was observed in a study of a mutant IDH1 vaccine in newly diagnosed glioma. Study background: There were 62.5% males and roughly 38% females among treated patients, whose mean age was approximately 38 years. Most patients had received both radiotherapy and temozolomide, the prior options being radiotherapy, temozolomide, or both.

Specified time point: week 35, safety follow-up. The content of each vaccine dose was 300 ug of mutant IDH1 20-mer peptide, and topical imiquimod accompanied it. Vaccination of patients was performed eight times, in weeks 1, 3, 5, 7, 11, 15, 19 and 23. Profiled with immunoSEQ multiplex PCR; TCRdb holds only in-frame clones, not every one. The sample holds 35,000 to 45,000 clones, 80% to 90% seen once. As regards this clone: Its specificity is not known.

CDR3 length: 16 amino acids. Trimming took off 6 bases at V and 2 bases at J, with 18 bases between the two ends. Germline-derived CDR1 and CDR2 are MDHEN and SYDVKM. Specimen: PBMCs, collected from a glioma patient whose treatment included an IDH1 peptide vaccine. The chain is built from TRBV28 and TRBJ2-3; no definite D call. The receptor was isolated from a man between 40 and 49 years old with glioma. The CDR3 sequence is CASSRIWARATDTQYF. The CDR3 DNA follows: TGTGCCAGCAGCCGAATATGGGCCCGAGCCACAGATACGCAGTATTTT.